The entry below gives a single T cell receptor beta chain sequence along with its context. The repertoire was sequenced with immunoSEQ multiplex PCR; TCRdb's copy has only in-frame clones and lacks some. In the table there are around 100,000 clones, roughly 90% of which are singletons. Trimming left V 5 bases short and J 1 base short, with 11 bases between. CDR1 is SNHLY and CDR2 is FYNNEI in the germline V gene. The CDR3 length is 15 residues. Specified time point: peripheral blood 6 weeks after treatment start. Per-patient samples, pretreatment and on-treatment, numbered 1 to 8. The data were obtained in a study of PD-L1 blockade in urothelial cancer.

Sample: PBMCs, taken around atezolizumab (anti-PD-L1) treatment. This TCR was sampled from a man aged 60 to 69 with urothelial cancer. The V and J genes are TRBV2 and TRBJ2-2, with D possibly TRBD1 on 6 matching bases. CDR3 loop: CASSQQGLNTGELFF. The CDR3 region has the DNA TGTGCCAGCAGTCAACAGGGATTGAACACCGGGGAGCTGTTTTTT.